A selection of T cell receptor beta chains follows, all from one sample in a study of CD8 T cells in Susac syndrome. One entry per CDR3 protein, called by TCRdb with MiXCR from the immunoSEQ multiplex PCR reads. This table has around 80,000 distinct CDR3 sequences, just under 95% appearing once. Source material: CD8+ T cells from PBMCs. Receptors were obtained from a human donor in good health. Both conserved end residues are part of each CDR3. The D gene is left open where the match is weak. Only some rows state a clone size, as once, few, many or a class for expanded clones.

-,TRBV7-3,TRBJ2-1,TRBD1,CASSLTRGRNEQFF,TGTGCCAGCAGCCTCACGAGGGGGCGCAATGAGCAGTTCTTC
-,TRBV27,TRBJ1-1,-,CASSSPGEAFF,TGTGCCAGCAGTTCCCCGGGTGAAGCTTTCTTT
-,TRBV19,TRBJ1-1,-,CASSTGTQNTEAFF,TGTGCCAGTAGTACGGGGACACAGAACACTGAAGCTTTCTTT
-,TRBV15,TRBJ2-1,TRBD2,CATSRESGNVNEQFF,TGTGCCACCAGCAGAGAAAGCGGGAATGTAAATGAGCAGTTCTTC
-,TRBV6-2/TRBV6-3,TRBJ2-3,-,CASSYSETDTQYF,TGTGCCAGCAGTTACTCAGAAACAGATACGCAGTATTTT
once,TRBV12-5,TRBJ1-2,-,CASGHGYGYTF,TGTGCTAGTGGCCATGGCTATGGCTACACCTTC
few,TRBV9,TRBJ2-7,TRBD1,CASSTGTGAYEQYF,TGTGCCAGCAGCACCGGGACAGGGGCCTACGAGCAGTACTTC
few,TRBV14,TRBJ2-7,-,CASSQGTYEQYF,TGTGCCAGCAGCCAAGGGACCTACGAGCAGTACTTC
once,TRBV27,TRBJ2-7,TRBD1,CASSGTDYEQYF,TGTGCCAGCAGCGGGACAGATTACGAGCAGTACTTC
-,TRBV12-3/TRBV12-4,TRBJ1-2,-,CASSFSNYGYTF,TGTGCCAGCAGTTTTTCTAACTATGGCTACACCTTC
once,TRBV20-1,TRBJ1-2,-,CSATTGGWEGYTF,TGCAGTGCTACGACAGGCGGATGGGAGGGCTACACCTTC
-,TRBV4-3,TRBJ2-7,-,CASSQDLTSYEQYF,TGCGCCAGCAGCCAAGATCTCACTTCCTACGAGCAGTACTTC
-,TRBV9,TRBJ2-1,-,CASSEGDYNEQFF,TGTGCCAGCAGCGAAGGGGACTACAATGAGCAGTTCTTC
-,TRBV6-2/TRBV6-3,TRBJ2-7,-,CASSYGSTYEQYF,TGTGCCAGCAGTTACGGTTCCACCTACGAGCAGTACTTC
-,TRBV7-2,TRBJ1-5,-,CASSLSLGQTRNQPQHF,TGTGCCAGCAGCTTAAGCTTAGGGCAGACTCGCAATCAGCCCCAGCATTTT
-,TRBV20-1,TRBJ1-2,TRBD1,CSAVDRGFRGYTF,TGCAGTGCAGTAGACAGGGGGTTTCGTGGCTACACCTTC
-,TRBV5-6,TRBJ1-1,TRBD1,CASSPIEQGTTEAFF,TGTGCCAGCAGCCCGATAGAACAGGGGACCACTGAAGCTTTCTTT
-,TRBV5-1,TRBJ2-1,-,CASSFSGLGGEQFF,TGCGCCAGCAGCTTTAGCGGTCTAGGGGGTGAGCAGTTCTTC
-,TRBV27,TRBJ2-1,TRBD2,CASRVRGEYNEQFF,TGTGCCAGCAGAGTCCGGGGGGAGTACAATGAGCAGTTCTTC
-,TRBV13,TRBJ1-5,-,CASSSAMDPRPQHF,TGTGCCAGCAGCTCTGCCATGGATCCTCGGCCCCAGCATTTT
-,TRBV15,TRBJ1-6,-,CATTVTRGQYNSPLHF,TGTGCCACCACAGTAACGAGGGGCCAATATAATTCACCCCTCCACTTT
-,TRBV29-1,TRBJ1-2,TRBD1,CSVEVTDRWFHGYTF,TGCAGCGTTGAAGTAACGGACAGGTGGTTTCATGGCTACACCTTC
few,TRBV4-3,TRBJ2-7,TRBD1,CASSQYRGYEQYF,TGTGCCAGCAGCCAATACAGGGGCTACGAGCAGTACTTC
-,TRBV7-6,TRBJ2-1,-,CASSFTGLDEQFF,TGTGCCAGCAGCTTTACTGGTCTGGATGAGCAGTTCTTC
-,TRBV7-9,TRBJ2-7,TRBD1,CASSSTAGTDPYEQYF,TGTGCCAGCAGTTCCACTGCCGGGACAGACCCGTACGAGCAGTACTTC
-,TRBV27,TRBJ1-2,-,CASSPEGLYGYTF,TGTGCCAGCAGTCCCGAAGGACTTTATGGCTACACCTTC
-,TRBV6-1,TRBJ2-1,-,CASSEDHTSSYNEQFF,TGTGCCAGCAGTGAAGACCACACGAGCTCCTACAATGAGCAGTTCTTC
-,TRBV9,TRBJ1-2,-,CASSPTGEREGYTF,TGTGCCAGCAGCCCTACCGGGGAAAGGGAGGGCTACACCTTC
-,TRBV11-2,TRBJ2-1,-,CASSDRALGEQFF,TGTGCCAGCAGCGACCGGGCCCTTGGCGAGCAGTTCTTC
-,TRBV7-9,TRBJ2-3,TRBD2,CASGVGAGTTDTQYF,TGTGCCAGCGGCGTGGGAGCGGGGACCACAGATACGCAGTATTTT
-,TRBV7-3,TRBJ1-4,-,CASRYNGKVLFF,TGTGCCAGCCGGTATAACGGGAAGGTATTGTTTTTT
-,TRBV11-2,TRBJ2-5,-,CASSLVAGWQETQYF,TGTGCCAGCAGCTTAGTGGCTGGGTGGCAAGAGACCCAGTACTTC
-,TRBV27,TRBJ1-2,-,CASSLSGGWHYGYTF,TGTGCCAGCAGTTTATCAGGGGGGTGGCACTATGGCTACACCTTC
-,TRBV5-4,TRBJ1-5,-,CASSYPGRRNQPQHF,TGTGCCAGCTCCTACCCGGGGCGTCGCAATCAGCCCCAGCATTTT
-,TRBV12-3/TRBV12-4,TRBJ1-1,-,CASRETGTEAFF,TGTGCCAGCAGGGAGACGGGCACTGAAGCTTTCTTT
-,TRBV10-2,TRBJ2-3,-,CAIREADTQYF,TGCGCCATCCGGGAAGCAGATACGCAGTATTTT
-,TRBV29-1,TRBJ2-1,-,CSVEVAINEQFF,TGCAGCGTTGAAGTGGCTATTAATGAGCAGTTCTTC
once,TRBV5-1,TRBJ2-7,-,CASSLGLGANEQYF,TGCGCCAGCAGCTTGGGGCTGGGGGCCAACGAGCAGTACTTC
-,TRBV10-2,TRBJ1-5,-,CASSEGRVKQPQHF,TGCGCCAGCAGTGAGGGTCGGGTGAAGCAGCCCCAGCATTTT
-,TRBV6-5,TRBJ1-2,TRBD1,CASSYSGQGPAGYTF,TGTGCCAGCAGTTACTCAGGACAGGGGCCGGCTGGCTACACCTTC